This T cell receptor (beta chain) was sequenced for a study of radiation and T cells in renal cell carcinoma. Time point in this sample: blood 4 weeks post-SBRT, at nephrectomy. Treatment described: 15 Gy SBRT to primary tumor, nephrectomy 4 weeks later. Nephrectomy followed 15 Gy stereotactic body radiation by 4 weeks. Serial blood draws occurred at baseline and 2 and 4 weeks post-SBRT. The protocol was immunoSEQ multiplex PCR, while the TCRdb copy is restricted to in-frame clones and leaves out a portion. The sample includes some 31,000 clones, roughly 80% of them seen just once. This clone was seen a handful of times. Its antigen is currently unknown. Points from the study as a whole: In blood, top tumor clones expanded by 2 weeks, shrinking by 4.

Sequences were derived from blood, sampled from a patient whose treatment included radiotherapy and nephrectomy. This receptor was identified in a man aged 60 to 75 with renal cell carcinoma.

This CDR3 reads CASSSRGTNEKLFF. DNA of the CDR3: TGTGCCAGCAGCTCCAGGGGAACTAATGAAAAACTGTTTTTT. The chain has TRBV7-2 and TRBJ1-4; maybe TRBD1 (6 bases). Trimming left V 4 bases short and J 1 base short, with 7 bases between. CDR1 and CDR2 (germline): SGHTA, FQGNSA. This CDR3 has 14 amino acids.